Listed here are 29 T cell receptor beta chains from one sample, sequenced in a study of CD8 T cells in Susac syndrome. Reverse transcription of about 0.5 to 1 ug RNA used random hexamers. MiXCR, run by TCRdb on the immunoSEQ multiplex PCR reads, gives a single entry per CDR3 protein. The sample lists 90,000 to 150,000 distinct CDR3 sequences; over 90% were seen once. What was sequenced was CD4+ T cells from PBMCs. The receptors were gathered from a human donor in good health.

The V and J genes are TRBV5-4 and TRBJ1-4, with TRBD1 matching 7 bases. CDR3 length: 16 residues. Looked up from germline, CDR1 is SGHNT and CDR2 is YYREEE (reference sequence). The junction had 9 bases not matched to a gene; V was cut back by 4 bases and J by 3 bases. CDR3 sequence: CASSTRQGGSNEKLFF. CDR3 in DNA: TGTGCCAGCAGCACTCGACAGGGAGGTTCTAATGAAAAACTGTTTTTT.

The chain couples TRBV11-2 to TRBJ2-5; TRBD2 aligns across 8 bases. The V and J ends lost 1 base and 2 bases, in that order; junction bases with no gene match: 3. The CDR3 is 15 amino acids. Germline V lookup: CDR1 SGHAT, CDR2 FQNNGV. This chain's CDR3 is CASSLVAGIQETQYF. The CDR3 DNA reads TGTGCCAGCAGCTTAGTAGCGGGGATACAAGAGACCCAGTACTTC.

The V gene is TRBV7-2, the J gene TRBJ1-1; D gene unclear. The germline V gene encodes CDR1 SGHTA and CDR2 FQGNSA. The CDR3 is 13 residues long. Trimming shortened V by 2 bases and J by 1 base, and 5 bases separated the two germline ends. CDR3 sequence (DNA): TGTGCCAGCAGCTTACAGAAGAACACTGAAGCTTTCTTT. Residues: CASSLQKNTEAFF.

This chain uses TRBV9 with TRBJ2-7; no reliable D call. The CDR3 is 14 amino acids. V lost 0 bases and J 0 bases, leaving 7 bases between the germline ends. In germline, CDR1 is SGDLS, CDR2 YYNGEE. This chain's CDR3 is CASSVGQISYEQYF. For the CDR3, the DNA is TGTGCCAGCAGCGTAGGGCAGATCTCCTACGAGCAGTACTTC.

The genes are TRBV5-4 and TRBJ2-3; 7 nucleotides align to TRBD2. V trimming: 3 bases; J trimming: 5 bases; junction bases outside the gene matches: 9. The CDR3 extends over 15 amino acids. Germline CDR1 and CDR2: SGHNT and YYREEE (reference sequence). CDR3 bases: TGTGCCAGCAGCTCTAGCGGAGGCGGAGTAGATACGCAGTATTTT. It codes for CASSSSGGGVDTQYF.

The V and J genes are TRBV4-2 and TRBJ2-5; 7 positions match TRBD2. This CDR3 is built from 17 residues. Germline V gene lookup returns CDR1 LGHNA and CDR2 YNFKEQ. The V gene end was trimmed by 3 bases and the J gene end by 5 bases; junction bases not matched to a gene: 15. This chain's CDR3 is CASSHIRSGVVGETQYF. The CDR3 coding sequence is TGTGCCAGCAGCCACATAAGAAGCGGGGTAGTTGGGGAGACCCAGTACTTC.

This clonotype came up once. An end of the junction does not agree with germline; a read error may underlie this. The chain is built from TRBV20-1 and TRBJ1-1; TRBD1 might be the D (5 bases). The CDR3 has 15 residues. Germline lookup yields CDR1 DFQATT and CDR2 SNEGSKA (reference sequence). The CDR3 region has the DNA TGCAGTGCTAGAGAAGTTAGGGGCCTGAACGCTGAAGCTTTCTTT. This encodes CSAREVRGLNAEAFF.

This chain connects TRBV7-2 to TRBJ2-5, with D unresolved. The V gene lost 3 bases and the J gene lost 9 bases, with 11 bases spanning the gap. CDR3 length equals 12 residues. CDR1 and CDR2 (germline): SGHTA, FQGNSA. The CDR3 sequence: CASSFTIEAQYF. CDR3 in DNA: TGTGCCAGCAGCTTCACAATCGAGGCCCAGTACTTC.

This chain links TRBV6-6 with TRBJ2-2; no definite D call. The V end lost 7 bases, the J end lost 0 bases, and 12 bases lay between the germline ends. The CDR3 contains 15 residues. Germline V gene sequence: CDR1 MNHNY, CDR2 SVGAGI (reference sequence). The CDR3, as DNA: TGTGCCAGCAAGCTCGGAGAAACGAACACCGGGGAGCTGTTTTTT. As protein: CASKLGETNTGELFF.

CDR3 in DNA: TGTGCCAGCAGTCCACGACAAGTCCAAGAGACCCAGTACTTC. Translation gives CASSPRQVQETQYF. V is TRBV6-5 and J is TRBJ2-5; D unclear. This CDR3 has 14 amino acids. The germline V gene has CDR1 MNHEY and CDR2 SVGAGI. The V and J ends lost 5 bases and 1 base respectively, with 11 bases between them.

V usage is TRBV12-3 or TRBV12-4 and J usage is TRBJ1-1, with D possibly being TRBD1 (5 bases). This CDR3 has 13 amino acids. V was cut by 3 bases and J by 4 bases, with 9 bases left in between. CDR3 bases: TGTGCCAGCAGTTTGGGAAGGGGCACTGAAGCTTTCTTT. As protein: CASSLGRGTEAFF.

The rearrangement uses TRBV29-1 and TRBJ1-1; possible D gene TRBD1, 5 bases. V lost 6 bases, J lost 1 base, and 9 bases lay in between. The germline V gene has CDR1 SQVTM and CDR2 ANQGSEA. CDR3 length: 12 amino acids. As DNA, the CDR3 is TGCAGCGTGGGGGGAGAGAACACTGAAGCTTTCTTT. Protein sequence: CSVGGENTEAFF.

This clonotype has a single count. CDR3: CASSATQGVGSNQPQHF. The CDR3 DNA reads TGTGCCAGCAGCGCGACTCAGGGGGTAGGGAGCAATCAGCCCCAGCATTTT. This rearrangement joins TRBV7-9 to TRBJ1-5; 7 bases match TRBD1. The trim removed 5 bases at V and 1 base at J, leaving 11 bases unmatched. CDR1 is SEHNR and CDR2 is FQNEAQ in the germline V gene (reference sequence). The CDR3 totals 17 residues.

The chain combines TRBV5-1 with TRBJ2-4; 9 bases agree with TRBD1. Germline V gene data show CDR1 as SGHRS and CDR2 as YFSETQ. J lost 8 bases, V lost 3 bases, and 6 bases had no gene match. The CDR3 has 14 amino acids. The CDR3 nucleotides are TGCGCCAGCAGCTCACCGGGACAGGGAGACATTCAGTACTTC. Translation: CASSSPGQGDIQYF.

This clonotype appeared a single time. The chain is built from TRBV28 and TRBJ1-1; the D gene is possibly TRBD1 (6 bases). This CDR3 region has 14 residues. Trimming shortened V by 8 bases and J by 1 base, and 14 bases separated the two germline ends. Germline V gene lookup returns CDR1 MDHEN and CDR2 SYDVKM. CDR3 residues: CASVKDRPNTEAFF. CDR3 DNA: TGTGCCAGCGTAAAGGACAGACCGAACACTGAAGCTTTCTTT.

The chain is built from TRBV20-1 and TRBJ2-7; D is unresolved. The CDR3 has 11 residues. Trimming stripped 3 bases from V and 6 bases from J, with 9 bases between. The germline gives CDR1 DFQATT, CDR2 SNEGSKA (reference sequence). CDR3 in amino acids: CSASSVIEQYF. Here the CDR3 DNA reads TGCAGTGCTAGCTCTGTAATCGAGCAGTACTTC.

Here the CDR3 reads CATSDPTKLSYEQYF. The CDR3 DNA sequence: TGTGCCACTTCTGACCCTACAAAACTCTCCTACGAGCAGTACTTC. The rearrangement joins TRBV24-1 to TRBJ2-7; D is undetermined. The V gene lost 10 bases and the J gene lost 0 bases, with 18 bases spanning the gap. CDR3 length: 15 amino acids. Looked up from germline, CDR1 is KGHDR and CDR2 is SFDVKD.

The gene calls are TRBV7-2 and TRBJ2-7; D perhaps matches TRBD1 (6 bases). V was cut by 4 bases and J by 4 bases, with 17 bases left in between. CDR1 is SGHTA and CDR2 is FQGNSA in the germline V gene. The CDR3 runs to 15 residues. CDR3 bases: TGTGCCAGCAGCTACAACAACCAAGGGGGTTACGAGCAGTACTTC. This encodes CASSYNNQGGYEQYF.

The chain is built from TRBV20-1 and TRBJ2-5, with 9 bases identical to TRBD1. CDR3 length: 15 amino acids. CDR1 DFQATT and CDR2 SNEGSKA come from the germline V gene (reference sequence). The J segment lost 4 bases and the V segment lost 4 bases, leaving 10 bases of the junction unmatched. CDR3 protein: CSAISGTGRGETQYF. CDR3 nucleotides: TGCAGTGCTATCTCAGGGACAGGGAGGGGAGAGACCCAGTACTTC.

In this sample, this clonotype turned up once. The J gene is TRBJ2-3, the V gene TRBV5-4, with 9 positions matching TRBD1. The CDR3 loop spans 14 amino acids. Losses at the gene ends were 4 bases for V and 5 bases for J; bases not matched to a gene: 5. In germline, CDR1 is SGHNT, CDR2 YYREEE (reference sequence). CDR3 loop: CASSGGQGRDTQYF. DNA of the CDR3: TGTGCCAGCAGCGGTGGACAGGGGCGAGATACGCAGTATTTT.

This clonotype was detected a few times. The V gene is TRBV6-2 or TRBV6-3, the J gene TRBJ1-5; D not certain. Trimming pared 2 bases from V and 3 bases from J, leaving 5 bases between. The germline V gene has CDR1 MNHEY and CDR2 SVGEGT. The CDR3 sequence is 13 residues long. CDR3 DNA: TGTGCCAGCAGTTACAGGGTCAATCAGCCCCAGCATTTT. Protein: CASSYRVNQPQHF.

This chain links TRBV15 with TRBJ2-2; 8 nucleotides match TRBD1. With V trimmed by 1 base and J by 4 bases, 5 bases remained unmatched. Per the germline V gene, CDR1 is LNHNV and CDR2 is YYDKDF (reference sequence). The CDR3 extends over 16 amino acids. In DNA, the CDR3 is TGTGCCACCAGCAGAGCGACAGGGGTGGGCACCGGGGAGCTGTTTTTT. Protein: CATSRATGVGTGELFF.

This chain connects TRBV19 to TRBJ2-1; D is tentatively TRBD1 or TRBD2 (5 bases each). V gave up 5 bases and J gave up 10 bases, with 24 bases separating them. Germline CDR1 is LNHDA and CDR2 is SQIVND (reference sequence). The CDR3 is 16 residues long. CDR3 protein: CASSSLPGRVAEEQFF. The CDR3, as DNA: TGTGCCAGTAGTTCCTTACCGGGACGGGTGGCGGAGGAGCAGTTCTTC.

This clonotype was recorded only once. This chain connects TRBV18 to TRBJ1-5, with a tentative D call TRBD1 (5 bases). The CDR3 has 16 amino acids. The V end lost 3 bases, the J end lost 3 bases, and 15 bases lay between the germline ends. Germline V gives CDR1 KGHSH, CDR2 LQKENI. CDR3: CASSPAAGGNNQPQHF. The CDR3 nucleotides read TGTGCCAGCTCACCCGCCGCGGGGGGAAACAATCAGCCCCAGCATTTT.

V is TRBV29-1 and J is TRBJ1-2; D is unclear. This CDR3 is built from 12 residues. The V gene's germline CDR1 is SQVTM and CDR2 ANQGSEA. The V gene lost 6 bases and the J gene lost 4 bases, with 12 bases spanning the gap. CDR3 sequence (DNA): TGCAGCGTAGGTAGCCCGCCCTATGGCTACACCTTC. Protein product: CSVGSPPYGYTF.

The chain joins TRBV5-5 to TRBJ2-3; 7 bases are a match to TRBD2. From germline, CDR1 is SGHKS and CDR2 YYEKEE (reference sequence). The V segment lost 1 base and the J segment 3 bases; nucleotides outside the gene matches: 2. The CDR3 runs 14 residues. CDR3 DNA: TGTGCCAGCAGCTTGTGGGAGGGGACAGATACGCAGTATTTT. It encodes CASSLWEGTDTQYF.

The rearrangement links TRBV6-2 or TRBV6-3 to TRBJ1-1; D is possibly TRBD1 (5 bases). The CDR3 contains 14 residues. Trimming left V 2 bases short and J 5 bases short, with 12 bases between. Germline CDR1 is MNHEY and CDR2 is SVGEGT. The CDR3 DNA is TGTGCCAGCAGTTACGGGACCGCGTGGACTGAAGCTTTCTTT. It codes for CASSYGTAWTEAFF.

The chain combines TRBV4-2 with TRBJ2-7, with 8 bases aligning to TRBD1. V was clipped by 1 base and J by 4 bases; unmatched bases: 6. The CDR3 is 15 residues long. Germline CDR1 and CDR2: LGHNA and YNFKEQ. DNA of the CDR3: TGTGCCAGCAGCCAAGCCGCGGACAGGGCGTACGAGCAGTACTTC. It specifies CASSQAADRAYEQYF.

The rearrangement joins TRBV20-1 to TRBJ1-2; D is unclear. Trimming left V 0 bases short and J 2 bases short, with 7 bases between. The CDR3 runs 13 residues. Germline V gene sequence: CDR1 DFQATT, CDR2 SNEGSKA (reference sequence). CDR3 protein: CSARDHLNYGYTF. DNA of the CDR3: TGCAGTGCTAGAGACCACCTAAACTATGGCTACACCTTC.